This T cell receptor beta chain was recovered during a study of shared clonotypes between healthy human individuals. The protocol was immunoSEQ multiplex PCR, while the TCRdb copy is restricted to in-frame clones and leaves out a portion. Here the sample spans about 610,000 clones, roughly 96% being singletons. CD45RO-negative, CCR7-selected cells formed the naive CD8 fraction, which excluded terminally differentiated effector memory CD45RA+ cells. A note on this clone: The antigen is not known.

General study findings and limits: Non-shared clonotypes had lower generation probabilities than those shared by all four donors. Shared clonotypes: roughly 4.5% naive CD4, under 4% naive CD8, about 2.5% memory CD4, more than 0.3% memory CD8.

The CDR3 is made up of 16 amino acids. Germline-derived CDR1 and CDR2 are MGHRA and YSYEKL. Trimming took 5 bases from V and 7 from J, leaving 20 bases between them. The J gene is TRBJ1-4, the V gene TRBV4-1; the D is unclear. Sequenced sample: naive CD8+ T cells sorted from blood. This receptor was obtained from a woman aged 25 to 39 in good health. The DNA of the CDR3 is TGCGCCAGCAGCGACGGCCCCTCTCTGGGGAGTGAAAAACTGTTTTTT. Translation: CASSDGPSLGSEKLFF.